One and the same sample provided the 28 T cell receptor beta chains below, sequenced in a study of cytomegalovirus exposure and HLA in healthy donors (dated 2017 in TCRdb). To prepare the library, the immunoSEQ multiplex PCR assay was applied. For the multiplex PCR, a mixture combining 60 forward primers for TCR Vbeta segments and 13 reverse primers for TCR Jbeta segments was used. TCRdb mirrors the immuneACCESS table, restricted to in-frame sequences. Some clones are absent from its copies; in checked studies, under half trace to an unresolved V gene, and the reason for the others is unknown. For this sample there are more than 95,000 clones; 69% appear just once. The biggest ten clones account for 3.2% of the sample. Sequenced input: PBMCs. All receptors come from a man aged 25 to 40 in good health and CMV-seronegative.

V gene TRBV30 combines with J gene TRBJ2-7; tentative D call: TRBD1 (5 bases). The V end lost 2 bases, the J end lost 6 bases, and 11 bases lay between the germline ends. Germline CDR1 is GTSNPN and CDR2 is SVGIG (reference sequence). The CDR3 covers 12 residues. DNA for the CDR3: TGTGCCTGGAGTCTGGGGCCTTCCGAGCAGTACTTC. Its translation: CAWSLGPSEQYF.

The CDR3 spells CASSLDRDYGYTF. DNA for the CDR3: TGTGCCAGCAGCTTAGACAGGGACTATGGCTACACCTTC. The chain couples TRBV5-4 to TRBJ1-2; 7 bases align to TRBD1. This CDR3 has 13 residues. Trimming at V came to 2 bases and at J to 3 bases, leaving 1 base not matched to a gene. The germline CDR1 and CDR2 sequences are SGHNT and YYREEE (reference sequence).

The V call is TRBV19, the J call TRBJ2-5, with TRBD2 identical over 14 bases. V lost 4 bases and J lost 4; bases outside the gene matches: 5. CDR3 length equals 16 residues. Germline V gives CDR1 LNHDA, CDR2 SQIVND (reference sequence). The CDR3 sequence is CASSRLAGGPRETQYF. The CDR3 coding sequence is TGTGCCAGTAGTAGACTAGCGGGAGGGCCACGAGAGACCCAGTACTTC.

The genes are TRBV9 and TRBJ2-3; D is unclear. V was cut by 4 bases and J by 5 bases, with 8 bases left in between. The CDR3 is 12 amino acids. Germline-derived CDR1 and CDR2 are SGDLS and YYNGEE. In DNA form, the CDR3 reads TGTGCCAGCAGCCAAGCCGGAGATACGCAGTATTTT. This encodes CASSQAGDTQYF.

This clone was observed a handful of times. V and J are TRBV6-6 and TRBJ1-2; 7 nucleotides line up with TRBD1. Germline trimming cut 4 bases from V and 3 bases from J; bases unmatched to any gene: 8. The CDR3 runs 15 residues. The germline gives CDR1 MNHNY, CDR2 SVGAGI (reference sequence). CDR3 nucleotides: TGTGCCAGCAGTTTGGGCAACAGGGGCGACTATGGCTACACCTTC. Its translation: CASSLGNRGDYGYTF.

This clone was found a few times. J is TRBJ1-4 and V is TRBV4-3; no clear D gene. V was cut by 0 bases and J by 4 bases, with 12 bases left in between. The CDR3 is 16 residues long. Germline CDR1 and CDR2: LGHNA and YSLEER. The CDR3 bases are TGCGCCAGCAGCCAAGATGGAGGCGGATTTAATGAAAAACTGTTTTTT. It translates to CASSQDGGGFNEKLFF.

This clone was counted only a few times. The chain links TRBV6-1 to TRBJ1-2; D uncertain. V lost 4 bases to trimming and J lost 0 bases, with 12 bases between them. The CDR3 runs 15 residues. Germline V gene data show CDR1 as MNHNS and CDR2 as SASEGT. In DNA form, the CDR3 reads TGTGCCAGCAGTGCCGAGATGACTACTAACTATGGCTACACCTTC. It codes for CASSAEMTTNYGYTF.

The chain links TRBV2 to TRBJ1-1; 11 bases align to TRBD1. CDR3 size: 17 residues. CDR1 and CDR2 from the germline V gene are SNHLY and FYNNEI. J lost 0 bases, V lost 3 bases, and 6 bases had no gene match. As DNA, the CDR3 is TGTGCCAGCAGTGACTCCGGGACAGGGGGTTTGAACACTGAAGCTTTCTTT. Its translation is CASSDSGTGGLNTEAFF.

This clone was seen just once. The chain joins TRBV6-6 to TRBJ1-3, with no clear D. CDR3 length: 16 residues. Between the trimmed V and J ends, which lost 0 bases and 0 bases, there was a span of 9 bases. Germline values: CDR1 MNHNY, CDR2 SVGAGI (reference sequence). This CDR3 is CASSYSRQPSGNTIYF. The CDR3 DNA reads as TGTGCCAGCAGTTACTCGAGGCAGCCCTCTGGAAACACCATATATTTT.

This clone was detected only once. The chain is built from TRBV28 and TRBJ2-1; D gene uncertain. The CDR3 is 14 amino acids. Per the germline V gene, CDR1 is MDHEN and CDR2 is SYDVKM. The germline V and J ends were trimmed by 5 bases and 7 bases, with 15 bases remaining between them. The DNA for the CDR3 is TGTGCCAGCAGTCCCTATAATAAAAGAAATGAGCAGTTCTTC. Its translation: CASSPYNKRNEQFF. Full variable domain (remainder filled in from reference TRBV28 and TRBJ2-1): DVKVTQSSRYLVKRTGEKVFLECVQDMDHENMFWYRQDPGLGLRLIYFSYDVKMKEKGDIPEGYSVSREKKERFSLILESASTNQTSMYLCASSPYNKRNEQFFGPGTRLTVL.

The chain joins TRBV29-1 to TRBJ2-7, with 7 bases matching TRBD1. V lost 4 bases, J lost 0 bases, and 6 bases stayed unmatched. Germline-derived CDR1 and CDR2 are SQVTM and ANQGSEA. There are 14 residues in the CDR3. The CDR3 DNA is TGCAGCGTTGGCTCCGGGACAGCCTCCTACGAGCAGTACTTC. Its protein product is CSVGSGTASYEQYF.

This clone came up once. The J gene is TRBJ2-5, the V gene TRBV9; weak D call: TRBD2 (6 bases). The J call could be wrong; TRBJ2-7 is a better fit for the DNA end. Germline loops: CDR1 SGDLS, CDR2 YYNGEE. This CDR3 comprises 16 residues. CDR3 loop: CASSATTGRGTYEQYF. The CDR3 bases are TGTGCCAGCAGCGCTACCACGGGGCGCGGGACCTACGAGCAGTACTTC.

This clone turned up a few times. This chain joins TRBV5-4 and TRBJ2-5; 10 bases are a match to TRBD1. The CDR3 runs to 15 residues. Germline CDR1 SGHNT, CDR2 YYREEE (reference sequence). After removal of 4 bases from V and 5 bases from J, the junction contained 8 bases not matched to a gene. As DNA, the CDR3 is TGTGCCAGCAGCCCCCCGGGACAGGGGAGGGAGACCCAGTACTTC. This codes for CASSPPGQGRETQYF.

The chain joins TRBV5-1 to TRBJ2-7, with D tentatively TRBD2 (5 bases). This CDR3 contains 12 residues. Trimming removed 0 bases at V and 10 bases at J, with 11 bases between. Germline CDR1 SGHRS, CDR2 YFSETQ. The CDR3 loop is CASSLGDYPQYF. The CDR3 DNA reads TGCGCCAGCAGCTTGGGAGACTATCCTCAGTACTTC.

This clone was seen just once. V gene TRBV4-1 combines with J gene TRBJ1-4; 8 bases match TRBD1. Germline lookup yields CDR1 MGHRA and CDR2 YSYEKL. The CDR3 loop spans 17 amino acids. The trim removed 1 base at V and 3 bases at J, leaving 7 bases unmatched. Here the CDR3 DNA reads TGCGCCAGCAGCCAAGTTTTCACACAGGGGGCTAATGAAAAACTGTTTTTT. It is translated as CASSQVFTQGANEKLFF.

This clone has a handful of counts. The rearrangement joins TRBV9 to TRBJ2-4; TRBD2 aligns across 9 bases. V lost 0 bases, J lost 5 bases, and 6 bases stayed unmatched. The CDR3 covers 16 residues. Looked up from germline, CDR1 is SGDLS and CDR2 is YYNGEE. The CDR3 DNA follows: TGTGCCAGCAGCGTAGGCGGTAGCGGGGGACAAAACATTCAGTACTTC. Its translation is CASSVGGSGGQNIQYF.

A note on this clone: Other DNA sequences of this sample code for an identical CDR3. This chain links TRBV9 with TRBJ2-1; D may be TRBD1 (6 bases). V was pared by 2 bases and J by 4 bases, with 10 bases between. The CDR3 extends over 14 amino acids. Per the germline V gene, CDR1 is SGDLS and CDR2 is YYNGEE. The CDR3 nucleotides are TGTGCCAGCAGCGTCGGGACATCATACAATGAGCAGTTCTTC. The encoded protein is CASSVGTSYNEQFF.

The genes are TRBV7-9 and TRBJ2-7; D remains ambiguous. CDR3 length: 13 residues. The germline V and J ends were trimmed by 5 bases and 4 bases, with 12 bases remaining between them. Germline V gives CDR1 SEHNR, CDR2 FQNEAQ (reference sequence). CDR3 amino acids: CASSPPKVYEQYF. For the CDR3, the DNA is TGTGCCAGCAGCCCCCCTAAAGTATACGAGCAGTACTTC.

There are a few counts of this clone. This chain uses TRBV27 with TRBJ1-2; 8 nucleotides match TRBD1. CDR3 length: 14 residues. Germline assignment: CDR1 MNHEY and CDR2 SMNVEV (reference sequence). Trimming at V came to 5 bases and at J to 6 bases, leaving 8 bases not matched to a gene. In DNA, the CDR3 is TGTGCCAGCAGTCTCAGCGGACAGGGTGATGGCTACACCTTC. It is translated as CASSLSGQGDGYTF.

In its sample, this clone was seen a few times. The CDR3 protein is CASSFLTGEQYF. CDR3 nucleotides: TGTGCCAGCAGCTTCCTTACTGGCGAGCAGTACTTC. The rearrangement joins TRBV7-9 to TRBJ2-7, with D uncertain. The germline CDR1 and CDR2 sequences are SEHNR and FQNEAQ (reference sequence). V was clipped by 3 bases and J by 6 bases, with 9 bases between them. CDR3 length: 12 amino acids.

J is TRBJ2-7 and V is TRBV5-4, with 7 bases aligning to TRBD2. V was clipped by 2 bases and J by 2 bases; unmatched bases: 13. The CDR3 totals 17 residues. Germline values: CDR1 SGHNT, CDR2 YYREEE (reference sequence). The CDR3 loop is CASSFGSSGEHPYEQYF. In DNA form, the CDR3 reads TGTGCCAGCAGCTTTGGGTCTAGCGGAGAACACCCCTACGAGCAGTACTTC.

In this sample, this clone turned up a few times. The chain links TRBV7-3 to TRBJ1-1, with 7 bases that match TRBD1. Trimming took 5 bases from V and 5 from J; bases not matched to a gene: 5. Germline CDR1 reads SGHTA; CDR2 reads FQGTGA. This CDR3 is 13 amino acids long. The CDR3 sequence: CASSTQGGTEAFF. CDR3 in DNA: TGTGCCAGCAGCACGCAGGGGGGAACTGAAGCTTTCTTT.

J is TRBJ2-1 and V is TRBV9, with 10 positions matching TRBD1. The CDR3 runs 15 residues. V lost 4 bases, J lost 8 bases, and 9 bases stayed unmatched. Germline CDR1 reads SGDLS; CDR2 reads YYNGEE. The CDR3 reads CASSPRDRGNDEQFF. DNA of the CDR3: TGTGCCAGCAGCCCTCGGGACAGGGGCAACGATGAGCAGTTCTTC.

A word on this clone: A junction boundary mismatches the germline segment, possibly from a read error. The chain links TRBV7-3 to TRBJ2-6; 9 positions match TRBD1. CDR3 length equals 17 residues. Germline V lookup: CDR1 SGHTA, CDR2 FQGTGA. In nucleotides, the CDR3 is TGTGCCAGCAGCTTAAGTGCCCCGACAGGGGGGACCAACGGCCTGACTTTC. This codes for CASSLSAPTGGTNGLTF.

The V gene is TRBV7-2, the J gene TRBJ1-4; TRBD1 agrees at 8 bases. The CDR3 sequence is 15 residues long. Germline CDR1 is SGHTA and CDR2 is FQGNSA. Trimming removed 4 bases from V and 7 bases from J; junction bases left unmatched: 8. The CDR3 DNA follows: TGTGCCAGCAGCTCGGGACAGGAACTTTTTGAAAAACTGTTTTTT. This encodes CASSSGQELFEKLFF.

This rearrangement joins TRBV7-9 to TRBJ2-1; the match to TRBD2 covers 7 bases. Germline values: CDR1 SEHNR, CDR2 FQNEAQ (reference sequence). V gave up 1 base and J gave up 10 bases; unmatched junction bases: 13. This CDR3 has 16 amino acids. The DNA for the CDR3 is TGTGCCAGCAGCTTAGATTTCGGGGAGGGCCGGGGGGAGCAGTTCTTC. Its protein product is CASSLDFGEGRGEQFF.

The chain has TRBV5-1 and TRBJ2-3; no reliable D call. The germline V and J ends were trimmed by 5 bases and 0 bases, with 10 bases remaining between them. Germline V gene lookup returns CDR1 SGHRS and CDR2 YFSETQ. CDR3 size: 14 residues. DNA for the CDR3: TGCGCCAGCAGAGGAGTAATTAGCACAGATACGCAGTATTTT. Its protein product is CASRGVISTDTQYF.

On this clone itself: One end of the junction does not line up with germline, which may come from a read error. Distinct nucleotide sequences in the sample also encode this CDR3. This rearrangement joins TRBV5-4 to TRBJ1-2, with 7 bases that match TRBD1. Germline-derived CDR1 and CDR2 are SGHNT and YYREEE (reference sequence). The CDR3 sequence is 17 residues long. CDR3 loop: CASSQDEGALGVYGYTF. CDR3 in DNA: TGCGCCAGCAGCCAAGATGAGGGGGCTCTAGGGGTCTATGGCTACACCTTC. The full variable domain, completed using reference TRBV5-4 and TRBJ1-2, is ETGVTQSPTHLIKTRGQQVTLRCSSQSGHNTVSWYQQALGQGPQFIFQYYREEENGRGNFPPRFSGLQFPNYSSELNVNALELDDSALYLCASSQDEGALGVYGYTFGSGTRLTVV.